This T cell receptor (beta chain) comes out of a study of cytomegalovirus exposure and HLA in healthy donors. The PCR made use of 60 Vbeta and 13 Jbeta primers. TCRdb keeps only in-frame clones here, not all; method: immunoSEQ multiplex PCR. The repertoire holds 150,000 to 200,000 clones, with roughly 79% as singletons. With regard to this clone: The antigen remains unidentified.

Broader study findings: The productive fraction for most TCR beta V segments was about 87% or about 30% in an earlier analysis. CMV antigen specificity was confirmed in vitro for three CMV-associated chains.

The CDR3 covers 18 residues. Germline trimming cut 6 bases from V and 0 bases from J; bases unmatched to any gene: 13. Germline-derived CDR1 and CDR2 are SGDLS and YYNGEE. The TCR comes from a woman in her twenties or thirties in good health and CMV-seropositive. The sample comprised PBMCs. This sequence joins TRBV9 and TRBJ1-3; 9 bases are shared with TRBD1. This chain's CDR3 is CASTAGTGLVGSGNTIYF. The CDR3 DNA sequence: TGTGCCAGCACCGCCGGGACAGGGTTAGTCGGCTCTGGAAACACCATATATTTT.